This passage covers 2 T cell receptor beta chains from one sample sequenced in a study of shared clonotypes between healthy human individuals. Sequenced by immunoSEQ multiplex PCR; TCRdb stores in-frame clones only, minus some. The table records about 2 million clones, about 94% of them present only once. Naive CD8 populations comprised CD45RO-negative cells positively selected for CCR7, excluding terminally differentiated effector memory CD45RA+ cells. Sample: naive CD8+ T cells sorted from blood. The receptors here all came from a man between 18 and 35 years old in good health.

Comments on this clone: Other DNA sequences from this sample encode an identical CDR3 as well. In nucleotides, the CDR3 is TGTGCCAGCAGTTTACAAGGCAGCAATCAGCCCCAGCATTTT. The encoded protein is CASSLQGSNQPQHF. The chain combines TRBV27 with TRBJ1-5, with D unresolved. There are 14 residues in the CDR3. Trimming pared 2 bases from V and 1 base from J, leaving 6 bases between. CDR1 MNHEY and CDR2 SMNVEV come from the germline V gene (reference sequence).

This clone has a single count. The junction does not match germline at one end; this may be a read error. The gene calls are TRBV6-6 and TRBJ2-7; a possible D gene is TRBD1 (6 bases). The CDR3 loop spans 11 amino acids. Germline V lookup: CDR1 MNHNY, CDR2 SVGAGI (reference sequence). DNA for the CDR3: TGTGCCAGCATAGGTCCGACAGGTCGGACCTTC. Translated: CASIGPTGRTF.